This TCR beta chain was found in a study of Ad26.COV2.S vaccination and SARS-CoV-2 variants (dated by TCRdb to about 2021). Some background on the complete study: Vaccine-arm donors were drawn from COV1001, a multicentre, randomized, double-blind, placebo-controlled phase I-IIa trial of Ad26.COV2.S in healthy adults. Ad26.COV2.S was given intramuscularly at 5x10^10 or 1x10^11 viral particles, as a single shot or as two shots 56 days apart. Sequencing of the TCRbeta repertoire served to evaluate the specificity and breadth of SARS-CoV-2-reactive T cell receptors following Ad26.COV2.S vaccination. The TCR-sequenced set comprised approximately 32 samples: roughly 19 Ad26.COV2.S vaccine recipients, 5 placebo recipients and 8 SARS-CoV-2 convalescent individuals. Trial participants were randomized into five groups of five: low-dose or high-dose Ad26.COV2.S given once or twice, or placebo on both occasions. Investigators did not know the trial group allocation while performing experiments and assessing outcomes.

The germline V gene encodes CDR1 SGDLS and CDR2 YYNGEE. The V and J ends are trimmed by 4 bases and 3 bases, leaving 14 bases between them. The cysteine opens and the phenylalanine closes a CDR3 of 15 amino acids. Left in the record is the CDR3 DNA by itself, 45 bases read in frame from the first base. On the study overall, not on this receptor specifically: Vaccine and placebo recipients had comparable non-spike TCR breadth, which fits with the vaccine containing only spike. It was noted by the authors that total T cell responses may have been underestimated by the TCR breadth and depth analyses. After vaccination, spike-specific CD8+ and CD4+ T cell responses were reported to show substantial breadth. Spike-specific TCR breadth was higher in Ad26.COV2.S recipients than in placebo recipients (P = 0.0014). The study was not powered to compare responses between vaccine doses or regimens.

A remark on this clone: Its antigen is currently not known. Qualities for individual bases were not recorded, and no much larger clone is one base off.

Read against the paper, the sample's treatment or condition label means: roughly 19 received Ad26.COV2.S at low or high dose, single or two shots; five or six received placebo; per-sample allocation not given. Repertoires of vaccine and placebo recipients were sequenced from samples taken on day 63 after the first injection. In Cohort 1b, 25 adults aged 18-55 years were enrolled at a single site in Boston, USA, between 29 July and 7 August 2020. As a vaccine, Ad26.COV2.S was a replication-incompetent adenovirus type 26 vector that expressed a prefusion-stabilized SARS-CoV-2 spike protein derived from the original Wuhan strain. The immunoSEQ Assay was used to sequence TCRbeta CDR3 regions. After extraction, genomic DNA underwent amplification by bias-controlled multiplex PCR, followed by high-throughput sequencing. The authors processed their data as follows. To quantify the absolute abundance of each unique TCRbeta CDR3 region, sequences were collapsed and filtered. Usable DNA was measured by amplifying reference genes present in all nucleated cells, and TCRbeta template counts were normalized to that usable DNA to estimate T cell fraction. Repertoire TCRs were annotated as SARS-CoV-2-specific by exact matching of V gene, CDR3 amino acid sequence and J gene to a known reactive TCR set. MIRA supplied the reference SARS-CoV-2 TCR set, which was filtered for enrichment in COVID-19-positive ImmuneCODE repertoires so that public or cross-reactive TCRs were removed. Drawing on the MIRA antigens, annotated TCRs were analysed further at the level of specific ORF or position within ORF. Breadth was defined as annotated unique rearrangements over total unique productive rearrangements; depth was the summed frequency of those rearrangements. Two-sided Wilcoxon rank-sum tests were used to compare TCR breadth between groups. TCRdb obtained this table from immuneACCESS and retained in-frame rearrangements with V and J assigned. These tables miss some clones; where compared with another copy, unresolved V genes account for less than half of the shortfall, and the remainder is unexplained. V and J calls and clone size are those listed in that table; D and trimming were worked out from the DNA. This sample lists some 640,000 clones; 70% to 90% were detected once. The biggest ten clones account for about 1.5% of the sample.

The input for sequencing was peripheral blood, taken in a trial of Ad26.COV2.S vaccine versus placebo. This receptor was obtained from a person aged 18-60 years who received the Ad26.COV2.S COVID-19 vaccine or a placebo. The V gene is TRBV9 and the J gene is TRBJ2-1; the D gene lacks a confident call. The nucleotide sequence is TGTGCCAGCAGCCCCCGCGCCGACCGCTACAATGAGCAGTTCTTC. It is translated as CASSPRADRYNEQFF. With the portions outside the CDR3 filled from the reference TRBV9 and TRBJ2-1 genes, the complete variable region becomes DSGVTQTPKHLITATGQRVTLRCSPRSGDLSVYWYQQSLDQGLQFLIQYYNGEERAKGNILERFSAQQFPDLHSELNLSSLELGDSALYFCASSPRADRYNEQFFGPGTRLTVL.